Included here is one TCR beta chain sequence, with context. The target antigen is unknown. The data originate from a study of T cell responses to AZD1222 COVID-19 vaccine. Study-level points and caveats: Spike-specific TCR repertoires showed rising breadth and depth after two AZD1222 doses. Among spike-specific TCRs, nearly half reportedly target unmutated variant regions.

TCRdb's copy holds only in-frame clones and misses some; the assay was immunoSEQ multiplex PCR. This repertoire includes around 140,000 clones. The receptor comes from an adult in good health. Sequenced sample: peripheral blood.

The CDR3 DNA sequence: TGTGCCTGGAGCTTCCAGGATAGCTACACCTTC. Its translation: CAWSFQDSYTF. The V call is TRBV30, the J call TRBJ1-2; D is ambiguous. The CDR3 runs to 11 residues. Germline lookup yields CDR1 GTSNPN and CDR2 SVGIG (reference sequence). V was pared by 3 bases and J by 9 bases, with 11 bases between.